The present T cell receptor (beta chain) was sequenced within a study of cytomegalovirus exposure and HLA in healthy donors. Study results and limitations: Clonal expansion was found to be greater in HLA-associated TCR beta chains than in equally common others in a later analysis. There were about 160 TCR beta chains listed as cytomegalovirus-associated. TCR beta sequences numbering some 17,000 were associated with HLA alleles at 0.05 false discovery rate in a later analysis.

The PCR employed 60 Vbeta primers together with 13 Jbeta primers. Repertoires were generated with immunoSEQ multiplex PCR, while TCRdb's copy carries only in-frame clones and drops some. The table has 200,000 or so clones, nearly 80% seen once. CDR1 and CDR2 from the germline V gene are KGHSH and LQKENI. This CDR3 is built from 14 residues. V was trimmed by 4 bases and J by 8 bases, leaving 15 bases between them. For this clone: The antigen is unknown.

The rearrangement links TRBV18 to TRBJ2-1, with D tentatively TRBD1 (6 bases). The sequencing sample was made of PBMCs. The sequence derives from a woman aged 25 to 39 in good health and CMV-seropositive. CDR3 loop: CASSQSSGVDEQFF. The CDR3 DNA reads as TGTGCCAGCTCACAATCATCAGGGGTTGATGAGCAGTTCTTC.